A selection of T cell receptor beta chains follows, all from one sample in a study of spatial heterogeneity in lung cancer. TCRdb called the 5' RACE reads again in MiXCR, with one record for every CDR3 protein. The sample holds thousands of distinct CDR3 sequences; 8.8% are singletons and the top ten take 5.5% to 8%. The specimen was normal lung tissue next to the tumor, collected at surgery. These receptors came from a female donor with early-stage non-small cell lung cancer. CDR3s include the opening cysteine and the closing phenylalanine or tryptophan. A D gene is named only where the DNA matches it firmly. Expanded clones are given a class, and other clones once, few, many or no size at all.

J	V	length	D	size	DNA	CDR3
TRBJ1-2	TRBV27	14	TRBD1	many	TGTGCCAGCAGTTTCTACAGGGGCGTCGGAGGCTACACCTTC	CASSFYRGVGGYTF
TRBJ1-2	TRBV11-1	13	.	.	TGTGCCAGCAGCCCAACCTTCAGAGATGGCTACACCTTC	CASSPTFRDGYTF
TRBJ2-2	TRBV6-1	13	.	.	TGTGCCACGACAGAGACGAACACCGGGGAGCTGTTTTTT	CATTETNTGELFF
TRBJ2-1	TRBV20-1	15	TRBD2	.	TGCAGTGCTTTAACGGGACTAGCGCCTAACAATGAGCAGTTCTTC	CSALTGLAPNNEQFF
TRBJ2-5	TRBV12-3/TRBV12-4	15	.	medium-sized	TGTGCCAGCAGTCCGCCTACGGGGGGCCGGGAGACCCAGTACTTC	CASSPPTGGRETQYF
TRBJ2-2	TRBV6-5	16	TRBD2	medium-sized	TGTGCCAGCAGTGCCCTCCTAGCGGGTGAGGCCGGGGAGCTGTTTTTT	CASSALLAGEAGELFF
TRBJ2-2	TRBV25-1	17	TRBD1	medium-sized	TGTGCCAGCAGTGAATTGGGGAGACAGGGGAGGACCGGGGAGCTGTTTTTT	CASSELGRQGRTGELFF
TRBJ2-1	TRBV11-2	11	.	many	TGTGCCAGCGGGAGAGGCAATGAGCAGTTCTTC	CASGRGNEQFF
TRBJ2-3	TRBV11-1	15	.	medium-sized	TGTGCCAGCAGCTTACAGGGAGGTGGCACAGATACGCAGTATTTT	CASSLQGGGTDTQYF
TRBJ2-3	TRBV11-2	15	.	few	TGTGCCAGCAGCTTAGATGGGAAGAGAGAAGATACGCAGTATTTT	CASSLDGKREDTQYF